This is a list of T cell receptor beta chains from one sample in a study of blood T cell repertoires in COVID-19. Sequencing was performed with immunoSEQ multiplex PCR; in TCRdb, only in-frame clones are kept and a portion is missing. The sample has 320,000 or so clones; less than 85% are singletons. The sample comprised PBMCs or T cells enriched from blood (not recorded which). The source is a woman in her twenties or thirties who had been exposed to COVID-19. CDR3s include the opening cysteine and the closing phenylalanine or tryptophan. Each record gives: D gene, J gene, clone size, V gene, CDR3 DNA, CDR3 protein. A D gene is named only where the DNA matches it firmly. Not all rows give a size; the values are once, few, many and, for expanded clones, a class.

NA | TRBJ2-3 | NA | TRBV28 | TGTGCCAGCAGCTCGAGACTAGGGGAAGGAGATACGCAGTATTTT | CASSSRLGEGDTQYF
NA | TRBJ1-1 | NA | TRBV19 | TGTGCCAGTAGTATAGATGGCATCAGATTCTCATCCATGAACACTGAAGCTTTCTTT | CASSIDGIRFSSMNTEAFF
NA | TRBJ1-2 | few | TRBV6-2/TRBV6-3 | TGTGCCAGCAGTTACTCCGGGACACCTAACTATGGCTACACCTTC | CASSYSGTPNYGYTF
NA | TRBJ2-1 | NA | TRBV9 | TGTGCCAGCAGCCCCCGGGACTACAATGAGCAGTTCTTC | CASSPRDYNEQFF
NA | TRBJ1-3 | once | TRBV6-4 | TGTGCCAGCTGGAACCTGAGGGGAAACACCATATATTTT | CASWNLRGNTIYF
NA | TRBJ1-1 | NA | TRBV6-2/TRBV6-3 | TGTGCCAGCAGCCCTTCTATTAGGGGCAATGAAGCTTTCTTT | CASSPSIRGNEAFF
TRBD1 | TRBJ1-1 | once | TRBV2 | TGTGCCAGCAAGATGGGACAGGGGTACACTGAAGCTTTCTTT | CASKMGQGYTEAFF
TRBD2 | TRBJ2-1 | NA | TRBV11-3 | TGTGCCAGCAGCTCGGGACTAGCCAGGAATGAGCAGTTCTTC | CASSSGLARNEQFF
NA | TRBJ2-1 | NA | TRBV21-1 | TGTGCCAGCAGCAAGGCGGCGGACAGGGCGGATGAGCAGTTCTTC | CASSKAADRADEQFF
NA | TRBJ2-1 | NA | TRBV28 | TGTGCCAGCAGTTTACGCGCGGGTTCTGCCTCTGCCTATGAGCAGTTCTTC | CASSLRAGSASAYEQFF
TRBD2 | TRBJ2-5 | NA | TRBV2 | TGTGCCAGCAGTGTAGCGGGAGTGTCCCAAGAGACCCAGTACTTC | CASSVAGVSQETQYF
TRBD1 | TRBJ2-7 | NA | TRBV28 | TGTGCCAGTAAGACAGGGGGCTCCTACGAGCAGTACTTC | CASKTGGSYEQYF
TRBD1 | TRBJ2-4 | NA | TRBV11-1 | TGTGCCAGCAGCATAGGACAGGGCGGCAAAAACATTCAGTACTTC | CASSIGQGGKNIQYF
NA | TRBJ1-2 | NA | TRBV7-2 | TGTGCCAGCAGCTTAGACAGGGTTGGTGGCTACACCTTC | CASSLDRVGGYTF
TRBD1 | TRBJ1-1 | NA | TRBV9 | TGTGCCAGCAGCCCCGGGACAGGGACTGAAGCTTTCTTT | CASSPGTGTEAFF
NA | TRBJ2-5 | NA | TRBV7-2 | TGTGCCAGCAGCTTAGTCCCGGGGGAGACCCAGTACTTC | CASSLVPGETQYF
TRBD1 | TRBJ1-1 | NA | TRBV19 | TGTGCCAGTAGTACCTTGACAGGGGGAAGCACTGAAGCTTTCTTT | CASSTLTGGSTEAFF
NA | TRBJ1-1 | NA | TRBV11-1 | TGTGCCAGCAGCCGACAGGAGAACACTGAAGCTTTCTTT | CASSRQENTEAFF
TRBD2 | TRBJ2-2 | NA | TRBV4-3 | TGCGCCAGCAGCCGCAGCGGGGGGGGTGTCACCGGGGAGCTGTTTTTT | CASSRSGGGVTGELFF
NA | TRBJ2-7 | NA | TRBV3-1/TRBV3-2 | TGTGCCAGCAGCCAAGACCTCCGGACAGTTTACGAGCAGTACTTC | CASSQDLRTVYEQYF
NA | TRBJ1-4 | NA | TRBV28 | TGTGCCAGCAGTGCCCAGGGCACGAATGAAAAACTGTTTTTT | CASSAQGTNEKLFF
TRBD1 | TRBJ1-2 | NA | TRBV19 | TGTGCCAGTAGTCACCGGGACAGCGAGACCTATGGCTACACCTTC | CASSHRDSETYGYTF
TRBD1 | TRBJ1-2 | NA | TRBV30 | TGTGCCTTAACGGGACAGGGGTTTTCCTATGGCTACACCTTC | CALTGQGFSYGYTF
NA | TRBJ1-1 | NA | TRBV6-5 | TGTGCCAGCAGCACGGGGGATCTGAACACTGAAGCTTTCTTT | CASSTGDLNTEAFF
NA | TRBJ2-1 | few | TRBV18 | TGTGCCAGCTCACAGGACACGCCGAGCTCCTACAATGAGCAGTTCTTC | CASSQDTPSSYNEQFF
NA | TRBJ1-4 | NA | TRBV28 | TGTGCCAGCATGAAGGGGATTAATGAAAAACTGTTTTTT | CASMKGINEKLFF
TRBD1 | TRBJ2-1 | NA | TRBV7-3 | TGTGCCAGCAGGTTCGACAGGGGGTCCCACAATGAGCAGTTCTTC | CASRFDRGSHNEQFF
TRBD2 | TRBJ2-2 | NA | TRBV30 | TGTGCCCGCACGGGGGGAAGCGGGCGTTTGATCGGGGAGCTGTTTTTT | CARTGGSGRLIGELFF
NA | TRBJ1-5 | NA | TRBV25-1 | TGTGCCAGCAGTGTGACCGGGAATCAGCCCCAGCATTTT | CASSVTGNQPQHF
NA | TRBJ2-1 | NA | TRBV3-1/TRBV3-2 | TGTGCCAGCAGCCCGGAAGGGGATGAGCAGTTCTTC | CASSPEGDEQFF
TRBD1 | TRBJ1-1 | NA | TRBV28 | TGTGCCAGCAGCCGAATCCCGGGACAGGGGGCCGGCTATTATGAAGCTTTCTTT | CASSRIPGQGAGYYEAFF
NA | TRBJ1-3 | once | TRBV4-2 | TGTGCCAGCAGCCAAGATCGAGGGTCTGGAAACACCATATATTTT | CASSQDRGSGNTIYF
NA | TRBJ1-5 | NA | TRBV6-4 | TGTGCCAGCCGCCACCCAGGGAATCAGCCCCAGCATTTT | CASRHPGNQPQHF
NA | TRBJ1-6 | NA | TRBV6-2/TRBV6-3 | TGTGCCAGCAGTTACCCCCGTCCGGGACAAAAATATAATTCACCCCTCCACTTT | CASSYPRPGQKYNSPLHF
NA | TRBJ1-6 | NA | TRBV7-8 | TGTGCCAGCAGCGAAACAGGGTTACCCCTCCACTTT | CASSETGLPLHF
NA | TRBJ1-5 | NA | TRBV7-2 | TGTGCCAGCAGCCCAAACCGCGGTAGGGGGCAGCCCCAGCATTTT | CASSPNRGRGQPQHF
TRBD1 | TRBJ1-2 | once | TRBV24-1 | TGTGCCACCAGTGGCGCACAGGGGGCTAACTATGGCTACACCTTC | CATSGAQGANYGYTF
TRBD2 | TRBJ2-1 | NA | TRBV19 | TGTGCCAGTAGTATTTTGGGACTAGGACACAATGAGCAGTTCTTC | CASSILGLGHNEQFF
TRBD2 | TRBJ2-3 | once | TRBV4-3 | TGCGCCAGCAGCCAAGATGGGGGACTAGCGGCAGCCACAGATACGCAGTATTTT | CASSQDGGLAAATDTQYF
NA | TRBJ1-3 | NA | TRBV13 | TGTGCCAGCAGCTTAAGGACATCCTGGGCTTCTGGAAACACCATATATTTT | CASSLRTSWASGNTIYF
NA | TRBJ1-3 | NA | TRBV7-9 | TGTGCCAGCAGCGCACAGGGAAGGGAGAACACCATATATTTT | CASSAQGRENTIYF
TRBD1 | TRBJ2-1 | NA | TRBV27 | TGTGCCAGCAAGGGGGCGGATGAGCAGTTCTTC | CASKGADEQFF
TRBD1 | TRBJ1-1 | NA | TRBV9 | TGTGCCAGCAGCCTCGGGACAGGGACTGAAGCTTTCTTT | CASSLGTGTEAFF
NA | TRBJ1-6 | NA | TRBV19 | TGTGCCAGTAGTCGGACGGGTCGGGAGCAGTCACCCCTCCACTTT | CASSRTGREQSPLHF
NA | TRBJ2-7 | once | TRBV3-1/TRBV3-2 | TGTGCCAGCAGCCAAACCGAGACTAACGCTTACGAGCAGTACTTC | CASSQTETNAYEQYF
TRBD1 | TRBJ2-7 | NA | TRBV7-8 | TGTGCCAGCAGCCGGGGACAGGTTAACTACGAGCAGTACTTC | CASSRGQVNYEQYF
TRBD2 | TRBJ2-3 | NA | TRBV19 | TGTGCCAGTAGGACTAGCGGGGGGGCCCCAGATACGCAGTATTTT | CASRTSGGAPDTQYF
TRBD1 | TRBJ2-7 | NA | TRBV14 | TGTGCCAGCAGCCCCTTTTTAGCGGGACAGGGGGCCTACGAGCAGTACTTC | CASSPFLAGQGAYEQYF